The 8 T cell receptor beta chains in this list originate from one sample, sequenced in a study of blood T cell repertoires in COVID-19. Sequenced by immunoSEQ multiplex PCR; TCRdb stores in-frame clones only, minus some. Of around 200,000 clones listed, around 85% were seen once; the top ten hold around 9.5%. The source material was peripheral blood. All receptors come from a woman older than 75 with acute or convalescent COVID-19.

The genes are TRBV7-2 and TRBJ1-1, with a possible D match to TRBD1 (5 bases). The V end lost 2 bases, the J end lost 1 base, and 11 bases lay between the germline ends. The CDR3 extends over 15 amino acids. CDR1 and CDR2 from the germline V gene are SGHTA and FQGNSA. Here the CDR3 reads CASSLNGARNTEAFF. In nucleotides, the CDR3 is TGTGCCAGCAGCTTAAATGGGGCGCGGAACACTGAAGCTTTCTTT.

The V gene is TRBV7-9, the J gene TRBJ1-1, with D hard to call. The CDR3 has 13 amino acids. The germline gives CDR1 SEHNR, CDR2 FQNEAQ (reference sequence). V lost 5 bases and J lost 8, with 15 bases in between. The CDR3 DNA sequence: TGTGCCAGCAGCCCAGGTAGAGCAGGAGAAGCTTTCTTT. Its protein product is CASSPGRAGEAFF.

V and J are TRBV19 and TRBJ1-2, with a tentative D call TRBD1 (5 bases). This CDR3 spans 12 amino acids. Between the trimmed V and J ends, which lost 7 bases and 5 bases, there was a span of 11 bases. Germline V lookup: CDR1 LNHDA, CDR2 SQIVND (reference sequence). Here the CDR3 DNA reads TGTGCCAGTACCTGGGGGGGGTATGGCTACACCTTC. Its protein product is CASTWGGYGYTF. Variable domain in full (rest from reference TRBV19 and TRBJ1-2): DGGITQSPKYLFRKEGQNVTLSCEQNLNHDAMYWYRQDPGQGLRLIYYSQIVNDFQKGDIAEGYSVSREKKESFPLTVTSAQKNPTAFYLCASTWGGYGYTFGSGTRLTVV.

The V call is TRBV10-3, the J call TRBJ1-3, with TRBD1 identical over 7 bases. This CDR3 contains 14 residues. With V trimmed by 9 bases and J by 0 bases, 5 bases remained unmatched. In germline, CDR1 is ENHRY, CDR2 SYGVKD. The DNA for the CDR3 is TGTGCCATGGCACAGGGGATCTCTGGAAACACCATATATTTT. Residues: CAMAQGISGNTIYF.

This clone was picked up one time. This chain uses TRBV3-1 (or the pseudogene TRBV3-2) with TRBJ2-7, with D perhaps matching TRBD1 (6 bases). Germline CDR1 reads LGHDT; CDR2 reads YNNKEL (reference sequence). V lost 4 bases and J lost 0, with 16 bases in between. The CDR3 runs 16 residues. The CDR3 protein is CASSPRDRQSSYEQYF. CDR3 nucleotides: TGTGCCAGCAGCCCACGCGACAGGCAATCCTCCTACGAGCAGTACTTC.

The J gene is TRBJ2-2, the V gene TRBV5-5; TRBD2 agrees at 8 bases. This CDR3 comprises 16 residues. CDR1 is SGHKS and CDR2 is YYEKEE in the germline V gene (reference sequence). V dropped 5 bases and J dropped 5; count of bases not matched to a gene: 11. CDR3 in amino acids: CASSTNGRAGTGELFF. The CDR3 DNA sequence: TGTGCCAGCAGTACCAACGGGAGGGCCGGGACCGGGGAGCTGTTTTTT.

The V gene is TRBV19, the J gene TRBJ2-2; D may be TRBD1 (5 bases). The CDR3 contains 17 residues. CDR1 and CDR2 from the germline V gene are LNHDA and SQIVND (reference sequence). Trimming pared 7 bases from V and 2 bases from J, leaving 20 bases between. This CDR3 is CASTLASGAVNTGELFF. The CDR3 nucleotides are TGTGCCAGTACCCTGGCGTCTGGGGCCGTTAACACCGGGGAGCTGTTTTTT.

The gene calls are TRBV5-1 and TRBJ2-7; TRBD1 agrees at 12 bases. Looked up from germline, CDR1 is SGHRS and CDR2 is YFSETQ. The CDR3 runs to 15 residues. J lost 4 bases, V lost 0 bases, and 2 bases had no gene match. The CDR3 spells CASSLGDRGPYEQYF. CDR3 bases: TGCGCCAGCAGCTTGGGGGACAGGGGGCCGTACGAGCAGTACTTC.